One sample yielded the 10 T cell receptor beta chains listed below, sequenced in a study of control samples from healthy donors and cancer patients. Generated by immunoSEQ multiplex PCR, the TCRdb table keeps only in-frame clones and is missing some. The data hold around 250,000 clones, with over 75% observed a single time. Sequencing was carried out using PBMCs. The receptors originated from an older woman with lung cancer.

This rearrangement joins TRBV11-3 to TRBJ2-2; D gene unclear. The V and J ends lost 4 bases and 5 bases respectively, with 8 bases between them. Germline lookup yields CDR1 SGHNT and CDR2 YENEEA. CDR3 length equals 13 residues. CDR3 DNA sequence: TGTGCCAGCAGCTCTAATCCGACCGGGGAGCTGTTTTTT. Translation: CASSSNPTGELFF.

The rearrangement links TRBV7-9 to TRBJ2-3, with D unresolved. CDR3 length: 15 amino acids. Between the trimmed V and J ends, which lost 4 bases and 0 bases, there was a span of 11 bases. Germline CDR1 and CDR2: SEHNR and FQNEAQ (reference sequence). The CDR3 DNA reads as TGTGCCAGCAGCTCTGCGACCGGTAGCACAGATACGCAGTATTTT. Encoded protein: CASSSATGSTDTQYF.

The CDR3 sequence: CASSPRGLAGGPSYNEQFF. Written as DNA, the CDR3 is TGTGCCAGCAGCCCCCGGGGGCTAGCGGGAGGTCCCTCCTACAATGAGCAGTTCTTC. This chain joins TRBV3-1 (or the pseudogene TRBV3-2) and TRBJ2-1; TRBD2 agrees at 11 bases. Germline V gene lookup returns CDR1 LGHDT and CDR2 YNNKEL (reference sequence). The CDR3 is 19 amino acids. After removal of 4 bases from V and 0 bases from J, the junction contained 11 bases not matched to a gene.

The chain joins TRBV5-1 to TRBJ2-7, with 11 bases aligning to TRBD2. The CDR3 is 15 residues long. The V gene end was trimmed by 4 bases and the J gene end by 7 bases; junction bases not matched to a gene: 10. From germline, CDR1 is SGHRS and CDR2 YFSETQ. In DNA form, the CDR3 reads TGCGCCAGCAGCACTACTAGCGGGAGCGTCTGGGAGCAGTACTTC. Translation gives CASSTTSGSVWEQYF.

The chain combines TRBV10-1 with TRBJ2-2; D is unresolved. Trimming removed 5 bases at V and 5 bases at J, with 9 bases between. Germline V CDR1 and CDR2: WNHNN, SYGVQD (reference sequence). CDR3 size: 13 residues. Written as DNA, the CDR3 is TGCGCCAGCAGTTTGACGCAGACCGGGGAGCTGTTTTTT. Protein product: CASSLTQTGELFF.

The chain uses TRBV27 and TRBJ2-7; 9 bases agree with TRBD2. Germline V gene lookup returns CDR1 MNHEY and CDR2 SMNVEV (reference sequence). The length of the CDR3 is 14 residues. Unmatched junction bases numbered 0, after V lost 3 bases and J lost 0 bases. This CDR3 reads CASSFSGSSYEQYF. CDR3 DNA sequence: TGTGCCAGCAGTTTTAGCGGGAGCTCCTACGAGCAGTACTTC.

The rearrangement uses TRBV12-3 or TRBV12-4 and TRBJ2-3; no reliable D call. The CDR3 runs 13 residues. Between the trimmed V and J ends, which lost 5 bases and 5 bases, there was a span of 11 bases. CDR3 sequence reads: CASSPRHGDTQYF. The CDR3 DNA reads TGTGCCAGCAGTCCAAGACATGGAGATACGCAGTATTTT.

This clone was seen only once. The gene calls are TRBV12-3 or TRBV12-4 and TRBJ1-1; D remains ambiguous. V shed 3 bases and J shed 5 bases, with 7 bases lying between them. CDR3 length: 12 residues. The CDR3 coding sequence is TGTGCCAGCAGTTTTAGCAGAACTGAAGCTTTCTTT. Protein sequence: CASSFSRTEAFF.

This rearrangement joins TRBV10-3 to TRBJ2-3; 7 positions match TRBD2. Germline CDR1 ENHRY, CDR2 SYGVKD. The CDR3 is made up of 15 amino acids. J was trimmed by 2 bases and V by 10 bases; bases with no gene match: 12. The CDR3: CATRWAAGDTDTQYF. The CDR3 DNA is TGTGCCACCCGCTGGGCGGCGGGAGACACAGATACGCAGTATTTT.

This chain links TRBV7-6 with TRBJ2-1; 10 bases agree with TRBD2. Germline-derived CDR1 and CDR2 are SGHVS and FNYEAQ. The CDR3 is made up of 16 amino acids. V shed 1 base and J 6 bases; nucleotides not matched to a gene: 6. This chain's CDR3 is CASSLVTSGGANEQFF. In DNA form, the CDR3 reads TGTGCCAGCAGCTTAGTTACGAGCGGGGGGGCCAATGAGCAGTTCTTC.